Below are 9 T cell receptor beta chains sequenced from a single sample in a study of blood T cell repertoires in COVID-19. The protocol was immunoSEQ multiplex PCR, while the TCRdb copy is restricted to in-frame clones and leaves out a portion. The sample lists about 430,000 clones, approximately 90% occurring once. The sequencing sample was made of PBMCs or T cells enriched from blood (not recorded which). All receptors come from a woman younger than 35 who had been exposed to COVID-19.

This clone came up once. This chain uses TRBV5-1 with TRBJ2-7; TRBD2 agrees at 12 bases. The V gene end was trimmed by 4 bases and the J gene end by 3 bases; junction bases not matched to a gene: 8. Per the germline V gene, CDR1 is SGHRS and CDR2 is YFSETQ. The CDR3 is made up of 16 amino acids. As DNA, the CDR3 is TGCGCCAGCAGCCCCGGACTAGCGGGACCCAACTACGAGCAGTACTTC. Amino acid sequence: CASSPGLAGPNYEQYF. Using reference TRBV5-1 and TRBJ2-7 for the parts outside the CDR3, the full variable domain is KAGVTQTPRYLIKTRGQQVTLSCSPISGHRSVSWYQQTPGQGLQFLFEYFSETQRNKGNFPGRFSGRQFSNSRSEMNVSTLELGDSALYLCASSPGLAGPNYEQYFGPGTRLTVT.

In nucleotides, the CDR3 is TGTGCCAGCAGCTCCACCTGGGCGAATGAAAAACTGTTTTTT. Residues: CASSSTWANEKLFF. The genes are TRBV5-6 and TRBJ1-4; no firm D call. Germline loops: CDR1 SGHDT, CDR2 YYEEEE. This CDR3 has 14 amino acids. Trimming cost V 3 bases and J 5 bases, with 11 bases left between them.

J is TRBJ2-5 and V is TRBV3-1 (or the pseudogene TRBV3-2); TRBD1 matches 10 bases. Losses at the gene ends were 6 bases for V and 5 bases for J; bases not matched to a gene: 6. From germline, CDR1 is LGHDT and CDR2 YNNKEL (reference sequence). The CDR3 sequence is 14 residues long. CDR3 nucleotides: TGTGCCAGCAGTCCGACAGGGGGCGGGGAGACCCAGTACTTC. It translates to CASSPTGGGETQYF.

The chain is built from TRBV7-3 and TRBJ1-2, with 7 bases that match TRBD1. Germline lookup yields CDR1 SGHTA and CDR2 FQGTGA. With 5 bases clipped from V and 5 bases from J, the junction kept 8 bases outside the gene matches. The length of the CDR3 is 14 residues. CDR3 loop: CASSQNPTGYGYTF. The DNA of the CDR3 is TGTGCCAGCAGCCAAAACCCGACAGGGTATGGCTACACCTTC.

CDR3 amino acids: CASSMGGAPNEQYF. Written as DNA, the CDR3 is TGTGCCAGCAGTATGGGGGGGGCTCCCAACGAGCAGTACTTC. This rearrangement joins TRBV7-8 to TRBJ2-7; perhaps TRBD2 as D (7 bases). The CDR3 is 14 residues long. Trimming shortened V by 6 bases and J by 5 bases, and 17 bases separated the two germline ends. Germline V lookup: CDR1 SGHVS, CDR2 FQNEAQ. Full variable domain (missing parts from reference TRBV7-8 and TRBJ2-7): GAGVSQSPRYKVAKRGQDVALRCDPISGHVSLFWYQQALGQGPEFLTYFQNEAQLDKSGLPSDRFFAERPEGSVSTLKIQRTQQEDSAVYLCASSMGGAPNEQYFGPGTRLTVT.

As concerns this clone: The sample contains more than one DNA sequence encoding this CDR3. V usage is TRBV7-2 and J usage is TRBJ1-1, with D possibly TRBD1 on 6 matching bases. The CDR3 sequence is 13 residues long. V was trimmed by 6 bases and J by 1 base, leaving 9 bases between them. Germline-derived CDR1 and CDR2 are SGHTA and FQGNSA. The CDR3 DNA reads as TGTGCCAGCAGTGGGGGCAGGAACACTGAAGCTTTCTTT. Translating gives CASSGGRNTEAFF.

The genes are TRBV24-1 and TRBJ2-1, with TRBD2 matching 8 bases. Germline CDR1 reads KGHDR; CDR2 reads SFDVKD. The CDR3 has 16 amino acids. V lost 1 base and J lost 4; bases outside the gene matches: 5. CDR3 residues: CATSDLRGGLYNEQFF. DNA of the CDR3: TGTGCCACCAGTGATTTACGGGGGGGCCTGTACAATGAGCAGTTCTTC.

The chain combines TRBV28 with TRBJ2-5, with 12 bases that match TRBD2. Germline V gene lookup returns CDR1 MDHEN and CDR2 SYDVKM. The CDR3 is 14 residues long. J was trimmed by 4 bases and V by 6 bases; bases with no gene match: 3. Written as DNA, the CDR3 is TGTGCCAGCAGACCGGGACTAGCGGGAGAGACCCAGTACTTC. It codes for CASRPGLAGETQYF.

About this clone itself: A read error may account for a junction end that differs from germline. The chain employs TRBV5-4 and TRBJ2-3, with D perhaps given as TRBD1 or TRBD2 (6 bases each). The CDR3 sequence is 15 residues long. Per the germline V gene, CDR1 is SGHNT and CDR2 is YYREEE (reference sequence). Here the CDR3 DNA reads TGTGCCAGCAGTTTGGGGGGCCGAAGCACAGATACGCAGTATTTT. Translation gives CASSLGGRSTDTQYF.